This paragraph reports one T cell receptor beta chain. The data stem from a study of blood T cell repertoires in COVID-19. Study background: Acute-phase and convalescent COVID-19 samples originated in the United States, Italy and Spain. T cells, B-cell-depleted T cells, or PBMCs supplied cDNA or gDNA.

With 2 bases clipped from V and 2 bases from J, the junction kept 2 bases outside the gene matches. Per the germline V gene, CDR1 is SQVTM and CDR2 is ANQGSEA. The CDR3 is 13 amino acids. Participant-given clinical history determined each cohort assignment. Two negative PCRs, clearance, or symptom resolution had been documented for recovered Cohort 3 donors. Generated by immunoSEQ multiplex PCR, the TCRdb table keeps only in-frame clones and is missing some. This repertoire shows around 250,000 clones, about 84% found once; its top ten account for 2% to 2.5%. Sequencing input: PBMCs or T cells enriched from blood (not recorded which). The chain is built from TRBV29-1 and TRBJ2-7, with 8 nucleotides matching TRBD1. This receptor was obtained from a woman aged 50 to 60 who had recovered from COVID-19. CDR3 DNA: TGCAGCGTTGAATGGGACAGGCCCTACGAGCAGTACTTC. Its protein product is CSVEWDRPYEQYF.